These T cell receptor beta chains were read from a single sample in a study of T cells after somatic rescue of genetic block. The protocol was immunoSEQ multiplex PCR, while the TCRdb copy is restricted to in-frame clones and leaves out a portion. The sample lists about 88,000 clones, 85% to 90% occurring once. The sequenced material came from peripheral blood mononuclear cells (PBMCs). Receptor source: a woman aged 18 to 35. Each CDR3 is given with its conserved first and last residue. D genes are given only for firm matches. Some rows have no size entry. The others give once, few or many, or a class for an expanded clone.

CDR3 length	D gene	J gene	V gene	clone size	CDR3 DNA	CDR3 protein
13	NA	TRBJ1-1	TRBV5-1	NA	TGCGCCAGCAGCTTATCAGTTGGCACTGAAGCTTTCTTT	CASSLSVGTEAFF
16	NA	TRBJ1-2	TRBV14	few	TGTGCCAGCAGCCTACACAGTCCACAGGGAGGAGGTGGCTACACCTTC	CASSLHSPQGGGGYTF
17	TRBD1	TRBJ2-7	TRBV7-8	NA	TGTGCCAGCAGCTTAGGGGGGACAGGCGAGTTAAACTACGAGCAGTACTTC	CASSLGGTGELNYEQYF
13	NA	TRBJ1-2	TRBV6-5	few	TGTGCCAGCAGTTCTACAGAGCTTTGGGGCTACACCTTC	CASSSTELWGYTF
15	NA	TRBJ1-5	TRBV6-5	NA	TGTGCCAGCAGTTACTCGATCTGGGGCAATCAGCCCCAGCATTTT	CASSYSIWGNQPQHF
16	TRBD2	TRBJ2-7	TRBV7-8	NA	TGTGCCAGCGTCAGCGGGAGGGCCCGGCTCGTGGGCGAGCAGTACTTC	CASVSGRARLVGEQYF
13	NA	TRBJ1-5	TRBV30	NA	TGTGCCTGGAGTCGTGGGGGGAGGGGGCCCCAGCATTTT	CAWSRGGRGPQHF
12	NA	TRBJ2-7	TRBV18	few	TGTGCCAGCTCACCAAAGGGCTACGAGCAGTACTTC	CASSPKGYEQYF
15	NA	TRBJ2-5	TRBV10-3	NA	TGTGCCATCAGCGAAGGGGGACGGGGCCAAGAGACCCAGTACTTC	CAISEGGRGQETQYF
16	NA	TRBJ1-5	TRBV28	NA	TGTGCCAGCAGTTTGTGGGGGGCCGGAGGCAATCAGCCCCAGCATTTT	CASSLWGAGGNQPQHF
15	TRBD2	TRBJ2-7	TRBV5-1	NA	TGCGCCAGCAACCCCTCCGCAGCGGGAATGTACGAGCAGTACTTC	CASNPSAAGMYEQYF
16	NA	TRBJ1-1	TRBV11-2	NA	TGTGCCAGCAGGTATCTGAGGGGGGCCTCCGGCACTGAAGCTTTCTTT	CASRYLRGASGTEAFF
12	NA	TRBJ2-3	TRBV5-1	NA	TGCGCCAGCACCGAGGGGACAGATACGCAGTATTTT	CASTEGTDTQYF
14	NA	TRBJ1-5	TRBV27	NA	TGTGCCAGCAGTTTGCAGGGTGCCAATCAGCCCCAGCATTTT	CASSLQGANQPQHF
13	NA	TRBJ1-5	TRBV5-8	few	TGTGCCAGCAGTGGCAGGGACAATCAGCCCCAGCATTTT	CASSGRDNQPQHF
15	NA	TRBJ2-2	TRBV27	NA	TGTGCCAGCAGTTTAGGGGACCTAGGAGCCGGGGAGCTGTTTTTT	CASSLGDLGAGELFF
14	TRBD1	TRBJ2-7	TRBV18	NA	TGTGCCAGCTCTCTCACAGGGGTTCCCTACGAGCAGTACTTC	CASSLTGVPYEQYF
15	TRBD1	TRBJ1-1	TRBV19	NA	TGTGCCAGTCCCGGACAGGGAAGCAGTAGCACTGAAGCTTTCTTT	CASPGQGSSSTEAFF
15	NA	TRBJ2-1	TRBV4-3	NA	TGCGCCAGCAGCCAACAGCGGGCTGACTACAATGAGCAGTTCTTC	CASSQQRADYNEQFF
14	NA	TRBJ2-7	TRBV2	NA	TGTGCCAGCACACAAAGGCAGAACCTCTACGAGCAGTACTTC	CASTQRQNLYEQYF
12	NA	TRBJ1-1	TRBV2	few	TGTGCCAGCAGACAATATCGGGCTGAAGCTTTCTTT	CASRQYRAEAFF
11	NA	TRBJ1-2	TRBV30	NA	TGTGCCTGGACAGCTGGATATGGCTACACCTTC	CAWTAGYGYTF
14	TRBD1	TRBJ2-7	TRBV29-1	NA	TGCAGCGTTGAAGATCTCGGGACAGGGTACGAGCAGTACTTC	CSVEDLGTGYEQYF
14	NA	TRBJ2-7	TRBV19	NA	TGTGCCAGTAGTAGCGTCCTTACCACCTACGAGCAGTACTTC	CASSSVLTTYEQYF
15	NA	TRBJ2-7	TRBV27	NA	TGTGCCAGCAGGCCTAGCGCACTAAGGTCCTACGAGCAGTACTTC	CASRPSALRSYEQYF
15	NA	TRBJ2-2	TRBV4-2	few	TGTGCCAGCAGCCCAGGACCAGAGGTTGCCGGGGAGCTGTTTTTT	CASSPGPEVAGELFF
14	NA	TRBJ2-5	TRBV9	NA	TGTGCCAGCAGCGTCGGATTAGGTCTGGAGACCCAGTACTTC	CASSVGLGLETQYF
14	NA	TRBJ1-1	TRBV11-3	NA	TGTGCCAGCAGCTCGAGGGCAGGGAACACTGAAGCTTTCTTT	CASSSRAGNTEAFF
14	NA	TRBJ1-1	TRBV19	NA	TGTGCCAGTACCCCAGGAGGCGGATACACTGAAGCTTTCTTT	CASTPGGGYTEAFF
16	NA	TRBJ1-3	TRBV7-9	NA	TGTGCCAGCAGCGATCCCGGACAGAATTCTGGAAACACCATATATTTT	CASSDPGQNSGNTIYF
14	TRBD2	TRBJ2-1	TRBV6-1	few	TGTGCCAGCAAGGGCGGGAGAGGGCCAAATGAGCAGTTCTTC	CASKGGRGPNEQFF
14	TRBD1	TRBJ2-7	TRBV19	NA	TGTGCCAGTAGCCCTTGGGACAGTCCCTACGAGCAGTACTTC	CASSPWDSPYEQYF
19	NA	TRBJ2-1	TRBV5-4	NA	TGTGCCAGCAGCTTGGGGCCCGGCGGGTGGCGGAGTTCCTACAATGAGCAGTTCTTC	CASSLGPGGWRSSYNEQFF
13	NA	TRBJ2-7	TRBV11-2	NA	TGTGCCAGCAGCTTAGATAGGGGGACGCAGCAGTACTTC	CASSLDRGTQQYF
15	NA	TRBJ1-2	TRBV6-4	few	TGTGCCAGCAGTGTCGGTCTCGGACCGCATTATGGCTACACCTTC	CASSVGLGPHYGYTF
13	NA	TRBJ1-1	TRBV19	NA	TGTGCCAGTAGTCCCCTCGGGGCAGGGAAAGCTTTCTTT	CASSPLGAGKAFF
17	TRBD1	TRBJ1-1	TRBV7-9	NA	TGTGCCAGCAGCTCCAGGACAGGGGGGGTGTCGAACACTGAAGCTTTCTTT	CASSSRTGGVSNTEAFF
14	NA	TRBJ1-2	TRBV28	NA	TGTGCCAGCAGTTTTGGGAGGGGCGGCTATGGCTACACCTTC	CASSFGRGGYGYTF
14	NA	TRBJ2-7	TRBV11-3	NA	TGTGCCAGCAGCTTAGGACAGAACCCCTACGAGCAGTACTTC	CASSLGQNPYEQYF
13	NA	TRBJ1-2	TRBV2	NA	TGTGCCAGCAGTGGGACCACCCTAGATGGCTACACCTTC	CASSGTTLDGYTF
15	NA	TRBJ1-3	TRBV7-9	NA	TGTGCCAGCAGGGGAGGGTGGAACTCTGGAAACACCATATATTTT	CASRGGWNSGNTIYF
13	NA	TRBJ1-2	TRBV7-2	NA	TGTGCCAGCAGCTTAGTGCAGGGCTATGGCTACACCTTC	CASSLVQGYGYTF
14	NA	TRBJ1-5	TRBV19	NA	TGTGCCAGTACCCGGGGCCAGCTCAATCAGCCCCAGCATTTT	CASTRGQLNQPQHF
11	NA	TRBJ2-3	TRBV5-1	NA	TGCGCCAGCAGTACTTCAGATACGCAGTATTTT	CASSTSDTQYF
11	NA	TRBJ2-7	TRBV12-5	NA	TGTGCTAGTGGCCCCCATTACGAGCAGTACTTC	CASGPHYEQYF
12	NA	TRBJ1-1	TRBV2	few	TGTGCCAGCAGTGAAGGATGGGATGTGGCTTTCTTT	CASSEGWDVAFF
14	TRBD1	TRBJ1-1	TRBV6-5	NA	TGTGCCAGCAGGGGACAGGGGGCCGAGATTTCAGCTTTCTTT	CASRGQGAEISAFF
14	NA	TRBJ1-2	TRBV9	NA	TGTGCCAGCAGCGTAACAGGTTCCAACTATGGCTACACCTTC	CASSVTGSNYGYTF
12	TRBD1	TRBJ1-1	TRBV28	NA	TGTGCCAGCGGGACAGGGGGTACTGAAGCTTTCTTT	CASGTGGTEAFF
14	NA	TRBJ1-2	TRBV7-6	NA	TGTGCCAGCAGCTTTGGGGGCCCAGGCTATGGCTACACCTTC	CASSFGGPGYGYTF
13	NA	TRBJ1-1	TRBV7-6	NA	TGTGCCAGCAGCCGGGGTCGGAACACTGAAGCTTTCTTT	CASSRGRNTEAFF
14	NA	TRBJ1-1	TRBV6-5	NA	TGTGCCAGCAGCCCAGGACGGAGGGGGACTGAAGCTTTCTTT	CASSPGRRGTEAFF
15	NA	TRBJ1-4	TRBV7-6	NA	TGTGCCAGCAGCTTAGCGCGGGGCCGGAATGAAAAACTGTTTTTT	CASSLARGRNEKLFF
16	TRBD2	TRBJ2-7	TRBV5-1	once	TGCGCCAGCAGCTTGGGGTTCAGCGGGGATTCCTACGAGCAGTACTTC	CASSLGFSGDSYEQYF
14	NA	TRBJ1-1	TRBV29-1	NA	TGCAGCGTTGCTAAAGGGCCGGAGGGCACTGAAGCTTTCTTT	CSVAKGPEGTEAFF
12	NA	TRBJ2-3	TRBV7-3	NA	TGTGCCAGCAGCGGTAGCGGAGATACGCAGTATTTT	CASSGSGDTQYF
15	NA	TRBJ2-7	TRBV6-1	NA	TGTGCCAGCAGTCCAACAGGGTTCAAGGGCTACGAGCAGTACTTC	CASSPTGFKGYEQYF
15	NA	TRBJ1-4	TRBV5-1	NA	TGCGCCAGCAGCCCCTACACAGGGTCGGGCGAAAAACTGTTTTTT	CASSPYTGSGEKLFF